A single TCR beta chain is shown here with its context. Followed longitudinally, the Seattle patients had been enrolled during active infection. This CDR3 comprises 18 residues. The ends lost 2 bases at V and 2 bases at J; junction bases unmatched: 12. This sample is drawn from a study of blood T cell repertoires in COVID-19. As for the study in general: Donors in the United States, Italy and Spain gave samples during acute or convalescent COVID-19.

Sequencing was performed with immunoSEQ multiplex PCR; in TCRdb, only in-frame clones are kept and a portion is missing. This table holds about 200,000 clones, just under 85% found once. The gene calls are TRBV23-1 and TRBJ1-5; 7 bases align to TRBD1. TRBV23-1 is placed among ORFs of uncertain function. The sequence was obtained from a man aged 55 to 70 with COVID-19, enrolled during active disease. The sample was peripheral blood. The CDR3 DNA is TGCGCCAGCAGTCAAGCGCCGAGGACAGGCTCGGGCAATCAGCCCCAGCATTTT. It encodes CASSQAPRTGSGNQPQHF.